The TCR beta chain described here comes from a study of blood T cell repertoires in COVID-19. Profiling relied on immunoSEQ multiplex PCR, and the TCRdb table lists in-frame clones only, not all of them. The sample lists some 180,000 clones; about 88% were seen once. V dropped 2 bases and J dropped 1 base, with 15 bases sitting between them. This CDR3 contains 16 residues. The V gene's germline CDR1 is SGHDT and CDR2 YYEEEE. This clone is a singleton in its sample. The specimen sequenced was peripheral blood. This chain connects TRBV5-6 to TRBJ1-1, with D possibly matching TRBD1 (5 bases). This TCR came from a man aged 50 or older who had recovered from COVID-19. CDR3 coding DNA: TGTGCCAGCAGCTTCCTCCGATCAGGGCAGAACACTGAAGCTTTCTTT. Its translation: CASSFLRSGQNTEAFF.